This T cell receptor (beta chain) stems from a study of a mutant IDH1 vaccine in newly diagnosed glioma. In the case of this clone: What it recognizes is unknown.

Sequencing was performed with immunoSEQ multiplex PCR; in TCRdb, only in-frame clones are kept and a portion is missing. The sample contains over 50,000 clones, approximately 80% of which appear only once. The CDR3 sequence is 13 residues long. With V trimmed by 4 bases and J by 6 bases, 4 bases remained unmatched. The germline V gene has CDR1 SQVTM and CDR2 ANQGSEA. Noted time point: week 47, end of study. The vaccine gave 300 ug of a 20-mer mutant IDH1 peptide subcutaneously per dose. Across weeks 1, 3, 5, 7, 11, 15, 19 and 23, patients received a vaccination each time, eight in all. This receptor was taken from a woman in her thirties or forties with glioma. Some clones in this sample may be carry-over from other donors' samples. This rearrangement joins TRBV29-1 to TRBJ2-2; TRBD2 aligns across 8 bases. The sequencing here drew on PBMCs, taken from a glioma patient whose treatment included an IDH1 peptide vaccine. CDR3 sequence (DNA): TGCAGCGTTGCCCCGGGGGGGCCCGGGGAGCTGTTTTTT. Amino acid sequence: CSVAPGGPGELFF.